This TCR beta chain was profiled in a study of shared clonotypes between healthy human individuals. The overall study: Three plates were used per donor for CD4 naive, three for CD4 memory, two for CD8 naive and one for CD8 memory.

Worth noting for this clone: As yet, its antigen is unknown.

This CDR3 is built from 14 residues. CDR1 and CDR2 from the germline V gene are KGHSH and LQKENI. With 2 bases removed from V and 1 base from J, the gap between germline ends came to 7 bases. Only in-frame clones appear in the TCRdb table, and some are missing; sequencing was by immunoSEQ multiplex PCR. The sample lists over 2 million clones, roughly 94% occurring once. Study-level results: Researchers found naive subsets generally carried larger estimated richness than memory subsets.

The sample was naive CD4+ T cells sorted from blood. Regarding subset: CD45RA+ positively selected. The chain is built from TRBV18 and TRBJ2-3; TRBD1 might be the D (6 bases). This clonotype was sampled from a man aged 18 to 30 in good health. CDR3 DNA: TGTGCCAGCTCACCATGGACAGGCACAGATACGCAGTATTTT. Its translation: CASSPWTGTDTQYF.